One sample yielded the 16 T cell receptor beta chains listed below, sequenced in a study of identical twins (dated by TCRdb to about 2016). Receptor amplification or capture employed 5' RACE. Reads for this sample came from an Illumina HiSeq 2000. TCRdb took the public reads, trimmed them with fastp at Q25, ran MiXCR for clone calling and kept in-frame beta chains. Merged by CDR3 protein, the rows form single entries marked with the most common genes and DNA. The sample table contains about 500,000 distinct CDR3 sequences; only one count was recorded for approximately 15% of them. Approximately 1% of the sample lies in the top ten. These data are also associated with another study on yellow fever vaccine responses in identical twins.

Sequenced material: CD4+ T cells sorted from blood. The receptor set was obtained from a woman younger than 35 in good health.

This clonotype turned up a few times. The V call is TRBV5-5, the J call TRBJ1-1, with no clear D. Germline lookup yields CDR1 SGHKS and CDR2 YYEKEE (reference sequence). The CDR3 extends over 15 amino acids. Deletions cut 3 bases from V and 1 base from J, with 13 bases between. The CDR3 sequence: CASSSSPRRNTEAFF. DNA of the CDR3: TGTGCCAGCAGCTCATCGCCCCGGAGGAACACTGAAGCTTTCTTT. Variable domain in full (rest from reference TRBV5-5 and TRBJ1-1): DAGVTQSPTHLIKTRGQQVTLRCSPISGHKSVSWYQQVLGQGPQFIFQYYEKEERGRGNFPDRFSARQFPNYSSELNVNALLLGDSALYLCASSSSPRRNTEAFFGQGTRLTVV.

This clonotype was seen many times. The V gene is TRBV27, the J gene TRBJ1-2; 7 positions match TRBD1. The V gene end was trimmed by 3 bases and the J gene end by 4 bases; junction bases not matched to a gene: 2. Germline V gene data show CDR1 as MNHEY and CDR2 as SMNVEV (reference sequence). The CDR3 runs to 13 residues. For the CDR3, the DNA is TGTGCCAGCAGTTTCCGGGACAGCTATGGCTACACCTTC. This sequence encodes CASSFRDSYGYTF.

The CDR3 nucleotides are TGTGCCAGCAGCCAAGATCGATGGGGTCAGGACTACAATGAGCAGTTCTTC. Encoded protein: CASSQDRWGQDYNEQFF. The chain couples TRBV14 to TRBJ2-1, with D uncertain. Germline V gene data show CDR1 as SGHDN and CDR2 as FVKESK. The germline V and J ends were trimmed by 0 bases and 3 bases, with 15 bases remaining between them. The CDR3 covers 17 residues. Complete variable domain (other parts from reference TRBV14 and TRBJ2-1): EAGVTQFPSHSVIEKGQTVTLRCDPISGHDNLYWYRRVMGKEIKFLLHFVKESKQDESGMPNNRFLAERTGGTYSTLKVQPAELEDSGVYFCASSQDRWGQDYNEQFFGPGTRLTVL.

This clonotype was recorded a few times. The chain has TRBV6-2 or TRBV6-3 and TRBJ1-2, with unresolved D. CDR3 size: 21 residues. Trimming removed 2 bases at V and 0 bases at J, with 28 bases between. CDR1 MNHEY and CDR2 SVGEGT come from the germline V gene. CDR3: CASSYPNEIGSASSTNYGYTF. CDR3 bases: TGTGCCAGCAGTTACCCGAACGAAATCGGGTCGGCGTCATCGACTAACTATGGCTACACCTTC.

This clonotype was picked up a small number of times. V usage is TRBV20-1 and J usage is TRBJ2-2; TRBD1 matches 12 bases. This CDR3 spans 16 amino acids. Germline-derived CDR1 and CDR2 are DFQATT and SNEGSKA (reference sequence). The V segment lost 0 bases and the J segment 4 bases; nucleotides outside the gene matches: 3. The CDR3: CSARDRDRGPTGELFF. The CDR3 nucleotides read TGCAGTGCTAGAGATAGGGACAGGGGGCCCACCGGGGAGCTGTTTTTT.

This clonotype has more than one count but fewer than ten. V and J are TRBV11-2 and TRBJ2-2; D gene ambiguous. V was clipped by 5 bases and J by 4 bases, with 11 bases between them. The CDR3 has 14 amino acids. CDR1 and CDR2 (germline): SGHAT, FQNNGV. CDR3 in amino acids: CASSRNVITGELFF. CDR3 coding DNA: TGTGCCAGCAGCCGTAATGTTATCACCGGGGAGCTGTTTTTT.

The CDR3 is CASLVGQAIREQYF. The CDR3 DNA sequence: TGTGCCAGCCTTGTTGGACAGGCCATCCGGGAGCAGTACTTC. The chain couples TRBV6-1 to TRBJ2-7, with TRBD1 matching over 7 bases. This CDR3 is built from 14 residues. V lost 8 bases and J lost 7; bases outside the gene matches: 14. CDR1 and CDR2 (germline): MNHNS, SASEGT.

This chain uses TRBV11-2 with TRBJ2-3; 8 bases line up with TRBD2. CDR1 and CDR2 (germline): SGHAT, FQNNGV. V shed 5 bases, J shed 2 bases, and the junction held 3 bases outside the gene matches. This CDR3 contains 14 residues. The CDR3 DNA sequence: TGTGCCAGCAGCGCGGGGGGTGACACAGATACGCAGTATTTT. Its protein product is CASSAGGDTDTQYF. Variable domain in full (rest from reference TRBV11-2 and TRBJ2-3): EAGVAQSPRYKIIEKRQSVAFWCNPISGHATLYWYQQILGQGPKLLIQFQNNGVVDDSQLPKDRFSAERLKGVDSTLKIQPAKLEDSAVYLCASSAGGDTDTQYFGPGTRLTVL.

The genes are TRBV20-1 and TRBJ2-2, with TRBD2 matching over 9 bases. The CDR3 is 16 amino acids. Trimming removed 0 bases from V and 2 bases from J; junction bases left unmatched: 4. Germline V lookup: CDR1 DFQATT, CDR2 SNEGSKA (reference sequence). CDR3 amino acids: CSAREPGTSNTGELFF. CDR3 DNA: TGCAGTGCTAGAGAACCCGGGACTAGCAACACCGGGGAGCTGTTTTTT.

There are a few counts of this clonotype. The V gene is TRBV2, the J gene TRBJ2-7; a possible D gene is TRBD1 (6 bases). Trimming took off 4 bases at V and 6 bases at J, with 16 bases between the two ends. CDR1 and CDR2 from the germline V gene are SNHLY and FYNNEI. The CDR3 is 14 amino acids. The CDR3 sequence: CASSARTGLGEQYF. The DNA of the CDR3 is TGTGCCAGCAGTGCGAGAACAGGGTTAGGCGAGCAGTACTTC.

The chain carries TRBV6-1 and TRBJ1-2, with D tentatively TRBD1 (6 bases). Deletions cut 6 bases from V and 4 bases from J, with 15 bases between. The CDR3 runs 14 residues. Germline CDR1 and CDR2: MNHNS and SASEGT. The CDR3 loop is CASRRTGLGYGYTF. CDR3 sequence (DNA): TGTGCCAGCAGACGAACAGGGCTGGGCTATGGCTACACCTTC.

The V gene is TRBV5-5, the J gene TRBJ2-1; TRBD2 is a possible D gene (6 bases). V shed 0 bases and J shed 10 bases, with 14 bases lying between them. The germline V gene has CDR1 SGHKS and CDR2 YYEKEE (reference sequence). The CDR3 is 14 residues long. The CDR3 reads CASSLVARDLEQFF. DNA for the CDR3: TGTGCCAGCAGCTTGGTCGCACGGGACTTGGAGCAGTTCTTC. Together with reference TRBV5-5 and TRBJ2-1, the CDR3 gives the full variable domain: DAGVTQSPTHLIKTRGQQVTLRCSPISGHKSVSWYQQVLGQGPQFIFQYYEKEERGRGNFPDRFSARQFPNYSSELNVNALLLGDSALYLCASSLVARDLEQFFGPGTRLTVL.

CDR3: CASSQGRQDTQYF. In nucleotides, the CDR3 is TGTGCCAGCAGCCAAGGGCGACAAGATACGCAGTATTTT. The V gene is TRBV4-2, the J gene TRBJ2-3; D is unresolved. CDR1 is LGHNA, CDR2 YNFKEQ, per germline. The CDR3 has 13 amino acids. Trimming removed 1 base from V and 5 bases from J, with 7 bases in between.

This sequence joins TRBV9 and TRBJ2-5; D is tentatively TRBD1 or TRBD2 (5 bases each). CDR1 is SGDLS, CDR2 YYNGEE, per germline. This CDR3 contains 15 residues. V shed 0 bases and J shed 2 bases, with 11 bases lying between them. The CDR3 loop is CASSVVGAQQETQYF. DNA for the CDR3: TGTGCCAGCAGCGTAGTCGGGGCCCAGCAAGAGACCCAGTACTTC.

The chain couples TRBV12-5 to TRBJ2-5; no firm D call. This CDR3 is built from 13 residues. The germline V gene has CDR1 LGHNT and CDR2 FRNRAP. Trimming cost V 6 bases and J 5 bases, with 13 bases left between them. The CDR3 is CASGAGSRETQYF. CDR3 bases: TGTGCTAGTGGGGCCGGTAGCCGGGAGACCCAGTACTTC. The whole variable domain, remainder taken from reference TRBV12-5 and TRBJ2-5, is DARVTQTPRHKVTEMGQEVTMRCQPILGHNTVFWYRQTMMQGLELLAYFRNRAPLDDSGMPKDRFSAEMPDATLATLKIQPSEPRDSAVYFCASGAGSRETQYFGPGTRLLVL.

Only a few counts were recorded for this clonotype. The CDR3 DNA is TGCAGCGTTGAAGGTGCTAGCGGAAGCACAGATACGCAGTATTTT. This codes for CSVEGASGSTDTQYF. The gene calls are TRBV29-1 and TRBJ2-3; 7 bases are shared with TRBD2. Germline lookup yields CDR1 SQVTM and CDR2 ANQGSEA. Trimming removed 1 base from V and 0 bases from J; junction bases left unmatched: 4. The CDR3 length is 15 residues.